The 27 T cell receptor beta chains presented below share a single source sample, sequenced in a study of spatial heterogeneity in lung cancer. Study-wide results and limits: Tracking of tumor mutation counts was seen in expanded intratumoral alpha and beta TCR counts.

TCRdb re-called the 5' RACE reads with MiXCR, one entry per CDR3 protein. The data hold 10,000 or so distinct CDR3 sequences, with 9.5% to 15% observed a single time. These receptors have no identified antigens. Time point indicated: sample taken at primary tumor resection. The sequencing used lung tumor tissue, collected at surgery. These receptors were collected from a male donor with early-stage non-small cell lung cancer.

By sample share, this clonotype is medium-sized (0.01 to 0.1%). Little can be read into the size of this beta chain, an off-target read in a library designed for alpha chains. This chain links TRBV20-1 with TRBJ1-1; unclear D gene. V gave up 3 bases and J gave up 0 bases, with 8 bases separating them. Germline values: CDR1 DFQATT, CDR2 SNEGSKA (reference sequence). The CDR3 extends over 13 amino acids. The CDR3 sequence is CSASQQMNTEAFF. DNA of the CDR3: TGCAGTGCTAGTCAACAGATGAACACTGAAGCTTTCTTT.

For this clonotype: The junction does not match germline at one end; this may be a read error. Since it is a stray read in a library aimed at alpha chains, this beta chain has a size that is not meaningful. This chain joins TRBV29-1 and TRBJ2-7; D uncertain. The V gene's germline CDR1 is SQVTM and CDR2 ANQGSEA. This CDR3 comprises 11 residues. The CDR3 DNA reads TGCAGCGTGGAAGATACCTACGAGCAGTACTTC. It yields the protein CSVEDTYEQYF.

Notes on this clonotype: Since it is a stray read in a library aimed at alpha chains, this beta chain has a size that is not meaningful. Written as DNA, the CDR3 is TGTGCCAGCAGTGTGAGGGGGGCTGGAGATACGCAGTATTTT. This translates into CASSVRGAGDTQYF. The V call is TRBV2, the J call TRBJ2-3; tentatively, D is TRBD1 or TRBD2 (6 bases each). CDR3 length equals 14 residues. V was trimmed by 4 bases and J by 5 bases, leaving 13 bases between them. Germline CDR1 SNHLY, CDR2 FYNNEI.

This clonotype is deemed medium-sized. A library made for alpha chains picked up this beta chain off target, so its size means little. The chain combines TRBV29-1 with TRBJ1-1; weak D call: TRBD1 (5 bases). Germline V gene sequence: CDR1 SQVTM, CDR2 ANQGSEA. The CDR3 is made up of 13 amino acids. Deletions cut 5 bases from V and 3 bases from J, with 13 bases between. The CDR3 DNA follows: TGCAGCGTTCGCCAGGGAGATCACACTGAAGCTTTCTTT. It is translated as CSVRQGDHTEAFF.

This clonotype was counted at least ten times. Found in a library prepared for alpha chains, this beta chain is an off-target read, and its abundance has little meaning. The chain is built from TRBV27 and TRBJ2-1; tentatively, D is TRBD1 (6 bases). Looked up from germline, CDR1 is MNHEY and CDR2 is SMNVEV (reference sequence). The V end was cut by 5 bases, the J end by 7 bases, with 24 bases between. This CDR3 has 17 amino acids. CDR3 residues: CASSPIQGLRATNEQFF. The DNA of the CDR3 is TGTGCCAGCAGTCCAATTCAGGGGCTCCGTGCTACAAATGAGCAGTTCTTC.

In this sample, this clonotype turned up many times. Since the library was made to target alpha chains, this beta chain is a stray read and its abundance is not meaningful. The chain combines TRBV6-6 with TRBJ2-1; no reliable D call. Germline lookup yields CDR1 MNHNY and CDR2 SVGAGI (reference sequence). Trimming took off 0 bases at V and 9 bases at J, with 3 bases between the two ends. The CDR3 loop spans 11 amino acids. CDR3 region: CASSYSSEQFF. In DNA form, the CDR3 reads TGTGCCAGCAGTTACTCTAGTGAGCAGTTCTTC.

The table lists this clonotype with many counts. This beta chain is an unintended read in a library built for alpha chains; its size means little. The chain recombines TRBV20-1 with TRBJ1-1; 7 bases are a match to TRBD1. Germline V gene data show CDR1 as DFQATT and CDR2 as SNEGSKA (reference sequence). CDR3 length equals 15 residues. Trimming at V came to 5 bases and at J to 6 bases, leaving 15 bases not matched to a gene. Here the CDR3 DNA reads TGCAGTGCTCCGAAAAGCAGGGGGTGGTGGGCTGAAGCTTTCTTT. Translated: CSAPKSRGWWAEAFF.

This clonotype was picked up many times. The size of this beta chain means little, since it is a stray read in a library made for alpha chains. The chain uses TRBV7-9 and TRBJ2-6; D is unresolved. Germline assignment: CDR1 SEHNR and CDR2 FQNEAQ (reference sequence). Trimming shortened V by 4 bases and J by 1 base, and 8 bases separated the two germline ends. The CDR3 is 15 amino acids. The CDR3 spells CASSSGNSGANVLTF. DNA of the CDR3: TGTGCCAGCAGCTCCGGTAATTCTGGGGCCAACGTCCTGACTTTC.

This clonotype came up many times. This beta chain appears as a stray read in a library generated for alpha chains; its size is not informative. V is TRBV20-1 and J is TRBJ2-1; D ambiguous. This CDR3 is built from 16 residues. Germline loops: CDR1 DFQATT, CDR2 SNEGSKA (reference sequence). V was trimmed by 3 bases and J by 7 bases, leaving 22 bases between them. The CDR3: CSARTVLVGPTNEQFF. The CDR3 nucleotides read TGCAGTGCTAGGACCGTCCTAGTAGGACCCACAAATGAGCAGTTCTTC.

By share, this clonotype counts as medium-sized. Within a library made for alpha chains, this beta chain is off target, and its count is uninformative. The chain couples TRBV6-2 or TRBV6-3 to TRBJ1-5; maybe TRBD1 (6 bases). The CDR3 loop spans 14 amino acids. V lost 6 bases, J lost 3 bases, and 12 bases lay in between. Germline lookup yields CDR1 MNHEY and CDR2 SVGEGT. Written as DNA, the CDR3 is TGTGCCAGCAGCCCGGACAGTTTCAATCAGCCCCAGCATTTT. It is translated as CASSPDSFNQPQHF.

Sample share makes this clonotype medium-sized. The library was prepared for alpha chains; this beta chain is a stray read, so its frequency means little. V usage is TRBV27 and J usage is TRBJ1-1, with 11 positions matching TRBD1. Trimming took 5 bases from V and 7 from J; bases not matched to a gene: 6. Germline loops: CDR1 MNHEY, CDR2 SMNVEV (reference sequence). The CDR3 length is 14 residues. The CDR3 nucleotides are TGTGCCAGCAGTCCAGGACAGGGGGCGGGTGAAGCTTTCTTT. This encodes CASSPGQGAGEAFF.

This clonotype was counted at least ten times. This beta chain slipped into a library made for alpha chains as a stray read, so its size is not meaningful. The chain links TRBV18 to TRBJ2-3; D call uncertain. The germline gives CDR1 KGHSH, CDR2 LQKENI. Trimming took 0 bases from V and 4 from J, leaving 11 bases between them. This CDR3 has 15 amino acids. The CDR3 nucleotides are TGTGCCAGCTCACCACCGACGGGCGGCGCAGATACGCAGTATTTT. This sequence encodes CASSPPTGGADTQYF. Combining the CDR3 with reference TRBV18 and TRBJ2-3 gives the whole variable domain NAGVMQNPRHLVRRRGQEARLRCSPMKGHSHVYWYRQLPEEGLKFMVYLQKENIIDESGMPKERFSAEFPKEGPSILRIQQVVRGDSAAYFCASSPPTGGADTQYFGPGTRLTVL.

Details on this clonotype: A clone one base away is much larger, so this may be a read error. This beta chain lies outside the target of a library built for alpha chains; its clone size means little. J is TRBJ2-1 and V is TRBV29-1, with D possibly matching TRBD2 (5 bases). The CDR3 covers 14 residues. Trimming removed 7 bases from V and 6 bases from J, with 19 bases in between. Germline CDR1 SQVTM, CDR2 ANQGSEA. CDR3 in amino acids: CSGTGGGWSNEQFF. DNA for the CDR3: TGCAGCGGAACGGGCGGCGGGTGGTCCAATGAGCAGTTCTTC.

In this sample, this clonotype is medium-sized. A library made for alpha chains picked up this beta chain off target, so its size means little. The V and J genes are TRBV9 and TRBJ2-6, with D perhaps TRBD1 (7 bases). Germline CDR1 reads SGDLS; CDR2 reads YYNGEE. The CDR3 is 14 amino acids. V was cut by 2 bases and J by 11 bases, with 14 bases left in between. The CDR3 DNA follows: TGTGCCAGCAGCGTGCGGGACAGTACGTACGTCCTGACTTTC. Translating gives CASSVRDSTYVLTF.

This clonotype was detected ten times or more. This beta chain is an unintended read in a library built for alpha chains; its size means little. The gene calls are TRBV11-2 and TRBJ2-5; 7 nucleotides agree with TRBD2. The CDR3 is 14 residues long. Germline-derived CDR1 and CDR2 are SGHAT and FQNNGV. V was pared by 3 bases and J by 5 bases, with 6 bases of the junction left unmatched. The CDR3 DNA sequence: TGTGCCAGCAGCTTGGGGGGGTTCTTGGAGACCCAGTACTTC. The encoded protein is CASSLGGFLETQYF.

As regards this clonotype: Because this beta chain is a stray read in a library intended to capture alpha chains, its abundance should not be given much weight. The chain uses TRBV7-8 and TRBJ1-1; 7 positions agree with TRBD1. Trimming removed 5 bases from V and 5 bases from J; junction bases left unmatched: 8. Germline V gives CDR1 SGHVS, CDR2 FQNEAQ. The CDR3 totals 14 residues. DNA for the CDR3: TGTGCCAGCAGCCGCGACAGGGTGGGGACTGAAGCTTTCTTT. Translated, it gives CASSRDRVGTEAFF. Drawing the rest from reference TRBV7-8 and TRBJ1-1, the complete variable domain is GAGVSQSPRYKVAKRGQDVALRCDPISGHVSLFWYQQALGQGPEFLTYFQNEAQLDKSGLPSDRFFAERPEGSVSTLKIQRTQQEDSAVYLCASSRDRVGTEAFFGQGTRLTVV.

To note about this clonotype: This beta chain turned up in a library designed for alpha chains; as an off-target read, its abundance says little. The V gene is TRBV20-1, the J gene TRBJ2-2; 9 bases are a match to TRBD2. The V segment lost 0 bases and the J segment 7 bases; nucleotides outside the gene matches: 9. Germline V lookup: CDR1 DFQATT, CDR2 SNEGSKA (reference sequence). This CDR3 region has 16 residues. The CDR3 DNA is TGCAGTGCTAGAGATAGGCTAGCGGGAAATGTCGGGGAGCTGTTTTTT. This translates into CSARDRLAGNVGELFF.

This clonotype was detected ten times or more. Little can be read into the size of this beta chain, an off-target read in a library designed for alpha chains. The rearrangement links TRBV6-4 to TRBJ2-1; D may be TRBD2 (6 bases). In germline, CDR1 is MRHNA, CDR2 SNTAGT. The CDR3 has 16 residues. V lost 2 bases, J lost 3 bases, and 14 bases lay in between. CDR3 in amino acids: CASSDGGSTLYNEQFF. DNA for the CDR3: TGTGCCAGCAGTGACGGAGGGAGCACACTCTACAATGAGCAGTTCTTC.

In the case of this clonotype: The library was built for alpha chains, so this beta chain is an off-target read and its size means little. CDR3 sequence (DNA): TGTGCCAGCAGCTTAGGTCTTCAGGCAAGCACAGATACGCAGTATTTT. Translation: CASSLGLQASTDTQYF. V usage is TRBV7-3 and J usage is TRBJ2-3; no clear D gene. The CDR3 spans 16 residues. The V end was cut by 2 bases, the J end by 0 bases, with 12 bases between. In germline, CDR1 is SGHTA, CDR2 FQGTGA. Based on the CDR3 plus reference TRBV7-3 and TRBJ2-3, the full variable domain is GAGVSQTPSNKVTEKGKYVELRCDPISGHTALYWYRQSLGQGPEFLIYFQGTGAADDSGLPNDRFFAVRPEGSVSTLKIQRTERGDSAVYLCASSLGLQASTDTQYFGPGTRLTVL.

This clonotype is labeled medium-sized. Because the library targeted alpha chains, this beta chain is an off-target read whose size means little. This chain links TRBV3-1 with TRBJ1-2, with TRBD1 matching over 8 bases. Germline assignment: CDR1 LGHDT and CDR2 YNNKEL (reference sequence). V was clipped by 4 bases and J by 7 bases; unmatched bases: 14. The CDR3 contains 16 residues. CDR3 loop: CASSPNLGPTGAGYTF. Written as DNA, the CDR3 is TGTGCCAGCAGCCCAAACCTTGGACCGACAGGGGCTGGCTACACCTTC.

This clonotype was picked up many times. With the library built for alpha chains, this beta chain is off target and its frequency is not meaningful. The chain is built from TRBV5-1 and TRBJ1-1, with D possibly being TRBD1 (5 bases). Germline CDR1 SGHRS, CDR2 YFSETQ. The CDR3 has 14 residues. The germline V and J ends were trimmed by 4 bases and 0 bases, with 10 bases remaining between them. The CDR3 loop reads CASSRDALNTEAFF. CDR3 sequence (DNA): TGCGCCAGCAGCAGGGACGCTTTGAACACTGAAGCTTTCTTT. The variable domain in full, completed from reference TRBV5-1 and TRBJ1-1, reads KAGVTQTPRYLIKTRGQQVTLSCSPISGHRSVSWYQQTPGQGLQFLFEYFSETQRNKGNFPGRFSGRQFSNSRSEMNVSTLELGDSALYLCASSRDALNTEAFFGQGTRLTVV.

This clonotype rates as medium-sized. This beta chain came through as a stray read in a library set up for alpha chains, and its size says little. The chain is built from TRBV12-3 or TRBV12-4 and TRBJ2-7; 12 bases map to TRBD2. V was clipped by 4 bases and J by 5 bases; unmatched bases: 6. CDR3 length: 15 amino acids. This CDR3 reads CASSSGTSGYDEQYF. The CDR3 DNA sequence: TGTGCCAGCAGTTCCGGGACTAGCGGGTACGACGAGCAGTACTTC.

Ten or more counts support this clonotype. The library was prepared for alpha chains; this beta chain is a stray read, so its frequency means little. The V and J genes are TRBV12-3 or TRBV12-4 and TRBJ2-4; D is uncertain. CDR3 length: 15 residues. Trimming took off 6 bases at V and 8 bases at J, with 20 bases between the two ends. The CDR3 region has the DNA TGTGCCAGCAGCCAATGGACCACCTTTGGGGACATTCAGTACTTC. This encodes CASSQWTTFGDIQYF.

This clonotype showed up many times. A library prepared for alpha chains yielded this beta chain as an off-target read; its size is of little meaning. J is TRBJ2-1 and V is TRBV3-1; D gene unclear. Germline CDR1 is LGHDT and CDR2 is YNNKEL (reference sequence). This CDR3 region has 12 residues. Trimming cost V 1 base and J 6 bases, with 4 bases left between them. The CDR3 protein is CASSQAFNEQFF. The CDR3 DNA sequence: TGTGCCAGCAGCCAAGCTTTCAATGAGCAGTTCTTC.

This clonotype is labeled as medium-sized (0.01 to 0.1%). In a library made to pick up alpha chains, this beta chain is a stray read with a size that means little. Written as DNA, the CDR3 is TGTGCCAGCAGCAACTGGGACTTCACAGATACGCAGTATTTT. Translated, it gives CASSNWDFTDTQYF. The chain combines TRBV9 with TRBJ2-3; D possibly corresponds to TRBD2 (6 bases). CDR3 length: 14 amino acids. Germline values: CDR1 SGDLS, CDR2 YYNGEE. V lost 4 bases to trimming and J lost 2 bases, with 11 bases between them. Based on the CDR3 plus reference TRBV9 and TRBJ2-3, the full variable domain is DSGVTQTPKHLITATGQRVTLRCSPRSGDLSVYWYQQSLDQGLQFLIQYYNGEERAKGNILERFSAQQFPDLHSELNLSSLELGDSALYFCASSNWDFTDTQYFGPGTRLTVL.

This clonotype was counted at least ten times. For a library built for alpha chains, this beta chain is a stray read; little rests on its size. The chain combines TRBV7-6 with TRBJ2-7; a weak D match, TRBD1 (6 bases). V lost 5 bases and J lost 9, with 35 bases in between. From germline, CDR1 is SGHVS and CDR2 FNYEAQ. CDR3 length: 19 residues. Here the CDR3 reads CASSPRTDFYEQWGGGQYF. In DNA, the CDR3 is TGTGCCAGCAGCCCAAGGACAGATTTCTACGAGCAGTGGGGTGGAGGGCAGTACTTC. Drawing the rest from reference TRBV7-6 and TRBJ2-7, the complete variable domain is GAGVSQSPRYKVTKRGQDVALRCDPISGHVSLYWYRQALGQGPEFLTYFNYEAQQDKSGLPNDRFSAERPEGSISTLTIQRTEQRDSAMYRCASSPRTDFYEQWGGGQYFGPGTRLTVT.

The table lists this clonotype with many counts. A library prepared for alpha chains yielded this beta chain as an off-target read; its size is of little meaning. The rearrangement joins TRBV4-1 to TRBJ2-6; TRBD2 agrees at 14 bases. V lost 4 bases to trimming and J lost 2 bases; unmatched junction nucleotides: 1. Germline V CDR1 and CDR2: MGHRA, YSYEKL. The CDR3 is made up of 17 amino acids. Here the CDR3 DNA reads TGCGCCAGCAGCCCGGGACTAGCGGGGGCTGGGGCCAACGTCCTGACTTTC. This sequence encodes CASSPGLAGAGANVLTF.